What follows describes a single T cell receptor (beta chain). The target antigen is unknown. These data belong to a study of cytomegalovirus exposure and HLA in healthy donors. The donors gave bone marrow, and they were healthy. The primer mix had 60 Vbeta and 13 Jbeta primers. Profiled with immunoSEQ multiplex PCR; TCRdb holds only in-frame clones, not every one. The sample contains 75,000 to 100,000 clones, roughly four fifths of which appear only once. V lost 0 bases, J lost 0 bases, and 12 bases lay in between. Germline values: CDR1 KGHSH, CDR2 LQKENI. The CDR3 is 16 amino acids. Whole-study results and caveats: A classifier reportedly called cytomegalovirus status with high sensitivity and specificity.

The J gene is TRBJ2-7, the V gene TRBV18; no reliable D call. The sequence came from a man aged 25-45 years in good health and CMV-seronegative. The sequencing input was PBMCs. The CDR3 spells CASSPPPVASSYEQYF. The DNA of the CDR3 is TGTGCCAGCTCACCACCGCCGGTCGCGAGCTCCTACGAGCAGTACTTC.